The rows below give T cell receptor beta chains drawn from one sample of a study of a mutant IDH1 vaccine in newly diagnosed glioma. Their recognized antigens are unknown. The method was immunoSEQ multiplex PCR; TCRdb's version includes in-frame clones alone and lacks a portion of them. The profile shows 45,000 to 55,000 clones, around 78% of them singletons. The source material was PBMCs, sampled from a glioma patient whose treatment included an IDH1 peptide vaccine. These receptors were taken from a woman aged 40 to 50 with glioma. CDR3s include the opening cysteine and the closing phenylalanine or tryptophan. Fields, in order: D gene, V gene, J gene, clone size, CDR3 protein, CDR3 DNA. D genes are given only for firm matches. Size is stated for part of the rows, as once, few or many counts, or as a class when the clone is expanded.

D gene: -; V gene: TRBV7-9; J gene: TRBJ1-2; clone size: -; CDR3 protein: CASSMTEGYTF; CDR3 DNA: TGTGCCAGCAGCATGACAGAGGGCTACACCTTC
D gene: -; V gene: TRBV4-1; J gene: TRBJ2-3; clone size: -; CDR3 protein: CASSHRLQASTDTQYF; CDR3 DNA: TGCGCCAGCAGCCATCGCCTACAGGCTAGCACAGATACGCAGTATTTT
D gene: -; V gene: TRBV13; J gene: TRBJ2-7; clone size: -; CDR3 protein: CASSLRKGKGNEQYF; CDR3 DNA: TGTGCCAGCAGCTTAAGGAAAGGAAAGGGGAACGAGCAGTACTTC
D gene: TRBD1; V gene: TRBV28; J gene: TRBJ1-2; clone size: -; CDR3 protein: CASRGQGVVGSGYTF; CDR3 DNA: TGTGCCAGCAGGGGACAGGGGGTGGTGGGTAGTGGCTACACCTTC
D gene: TRBD2; V gene: TRBV5-1; J gene: TRBJ2-3; clone size: -; CDR3 protein: CASSTRGGGGDTQYF; CDR3 DNA: TGCGCCAGCAGCACCCGGGGCGGGGGAGGCGATACGCAGTATTTT
D gene: -; V gene: TRBV18; J gene: TRBJ1-5; clone size: once; CDR3 protein: CASSWDSNQPQHF; CDR3 DNA: TGTGCCAGCTCTTGGGACAGCAATCAGCCCCAGCATTTT
D gene: -; V gene: TRBV30; J gene: TRBJ2-5; clone size: -; CDR3 protein: CAWRGASGAQGTQYF; CDR3 DNA: TGTGCCTGGAGGGGGGCTAGCGGTGCCCAGGGGACCCAGTACTTC
D gene: -; V gene: TRBV14; J gene: TRBJ2-3; clone size: -; CDR3 protein: CASSPTGTYSTDTQYF; CDR3 DNA: TGTGCCAGCAGCCCCACCGGGACATACAGCACAGATACGCAGTATTTT
D gene: -; V gene: TRBV2; J gene: TRBJ1-3; clone size: -; CDR3 protein: CASSTWGLGNTIYF; CDR3 DNA: TGTGCCAGCTCCACCTGGGGACTTGGAAACACCATATATTTT
D gene: TRBD2; V gene: TRBV7-2; J gene: TRBJ2-1; clone size: -; CDR3 protein: CASSYAGGPGEQFF; CDR3 DNA: TGTGCCAGCAGCTACGCGGGGGGGCCGGGTGAGCAGTTCTTC
D gene: TRBD2; V gene: TRBV29-1; J gene: TRBJ2-1; clone size: once; CDR3 protein: CSVELGGGRNEQFF; CDR3 DNA: TGCAGCGTTGAACTCGGCGGGGGGAGGAATGAGCAGTTCTTC
D gene: -; V gene: TRBV7-9; J gene: TRBJ1-2; clone size: few; CDR3 protein: CASTPPGTNYGYTF; CDR3 DNA: TGTGCCAGCACCCCCCCCGGGACAAACTATGGCTACACCTTC
D gene: -; V gene: TRBV6-1; J gene: TRBJ2-7; clone size: -; CDR3 protein: CASREHLRTVEQYF; CDR3 DNA: TGTGCCAGCAGGGAGCACCTAAGGACAGTTGAGCAGTACTTC
D gene: -; V gene: TRBV21-1; J gene: TRBJ2-7; clone size: -; CDR3 protein: CARTVGERAYEQYF; CDR3 DNA: TGTGCCAGAACCGTGGGAGAGCGGGCATACGAGCAGTACTTC
D gene: -; V gene: TRBV5-1; J gene: TRBJ1-1; clone size: -; CDR3 protein: CASSQRASPEAFF; CDR3 DNA: TGCGCCAGCAGCCAGCGGGCCAGCCCTGAAGCTTTCTTT
D gene: TRBD2; V gene: TRBV9; J gene: TRBJ2-7; clone size: -; CDR3 protein: CASSPQRGGSYEQYF; CDR3 DNA: TGTGCCAGCAGCCCTCAGCGCGGGGGCTCCTACGAGCAGTACTTC
D gene: -; V gene: TRBV2; J gene: TRBJ1-2; clone size: -; CDR3 protein: CASHTLRVTF; CDR3 DNA: TGTGCCAGCCACACCCTGAGGGTCACCTTC
D gene: TRBD2; V gene: TRBV11-2; J gene: TRBJ2-3; clone size: -; CDR3 protein: CASSPLLAGGSTATQYF; CDR3 DNA: TGTGCCAGCAGCCCACTTCTAGCGGGGGGCTCCACGGCGACGCAGTATTTT
D gene: -; V gene: TRBV7-6; J gene: TRBJ1-2; clone size: -; CDR3 protein: CASSRGNRVLDGYTF; CDR3 DNA: TGTGCCAGCAGCAGAGGGAACAGGGTATTGGATGGCTACACCTTC
D gene: TRBD1; V gene: TRBV13; J gene: TRBJ1-6; clone size: -; CDR3 protein: CASSHRGLNSPLHF; CDR3 DNA: TGTGCCAGCAGCCACAGGGGATTGAATTCACCCCTCCACTTT
D gene: -; V gene: TRBV4-3; J gene: TRBJ1-2; clone size: -; CDR3 protein: CASSSRGGDGYTF; CDR3 DNA: TGCGCCAGCAGCAGCAGGGGTGGGGATGGCTACACCTTC
D gene: -; V gene: TRBV6-1; J gene: TRBJ1-1; clone size: -; CDR3 protein: CASSWAAPGAFF; CDR3 DNA: TGTGCCAGCAGTTGGGCGGCCCCTGGAGCTTTCTTT
D gene: -; V gene: TRBV30; J gene: TRBJ2-4; clone size: -; CDR3 protein: CAWEDGTIKNIQYF; CDR3 DNA: TGTGCCTGGGAGGACGGGACAATCAAAAACATTCAGTACTTC
D gene: TRBD2; V gene: TRBV11-2; J gene: TRBJ2-3; clone size: -; CDR3 protein: CASSPYGAGGDTQYF; CDR3 DNA: TGTGCCAGCAGCCCCTACGGGGCGGGAGGGGATACGCAGTATTTT
D gene: -; V gene: TRBV4-3; J gene: TRBJ2-7; clone size: -; CDR3 protein: CASSQDPAVYEQYF; CDR3 DNA: TGCGCCAGCAGCCAAGATCCAGCGGTCTACGAGCAGTACTTC
D gene: -; V gene: TRBV29-1; J gene: TRBJ2-4; clone size: -; CDR3 protein: CSVMGAKNIQYF; CDR3 DNA: TGCAGCGTTATGGGAGCCAAAAACATTCAGTACTTC
D gene: TRBD2; V gene: TRBV10-1; J gene: TRBJ2-3; clone size: -; CDR3 protein: CASSSGGSTDTQYF; CDR3 DNA: TGCGCCAGCAGTTCGGGGGGGAGCACAGATACGCAGTATTTT
D gene: -; V gene: TRBV27; J gene: TRBJ1-2; clone size: -; CDR3 protein: CASRAAHVWAF; CDR3 DNA: TGTGCCTCACGGGCAGCCCACGTTTGGGCCTTC
D gene: TRBD1; V gene: TRBV7-2; J gene: TRBJ2-7; clone size: -; CDR3 protein: CASSLAGTATSDGYF; CDR3 DNA: TGTGCCAGCAGCTTGGCCGGGACAGCCACTTCGGATGGGTACTTC
D gene: TRBD1; V gene: TRBV6-4; J gene: TRBJ2-1; clone size: -; CDR3 protein: CASSLRDRGYNEQFF; CDR3 DNA: TGTGCCAGCAGTCTCCGGGACAGGGGGTACAATGAGCAGTTCTTC
D gene: -; V gene: TRBV9; J gene: TRBJ2-7; clone size: -; CDR3 protein: CATSPCEQYF; CDR3 DNA: TGTGCCACCTCTCCCTGCGAGCAGTACTTC
D gene: TRBD1; V gene: TRBV9; J gene: TRBJ2-7; clone size: -; CDR3 protein: CASSNHPGQGYEQYF; CDR3 DNA: TGTGCCAGCAGCAATCATCCGGGACAGGGCTACGAGCAGTACTTC
D gene: -; V gene: TRBV4-1; J gene: TRBJ2-7; clone size: few; CDR3 protein: CASSQDRGTRYEQYF; CDR3 DNA: TGCGCCAGCAGCCAAGATCGAGGGACTCGCTACGAGCAGTACTTC
D gene: -; V gene: TRBV4-1; J gene: TRBJ1-2; clone size: once; CDR3 protein: CASSLAPPERYTF; CDR3 DNA: TGCGCCAGCAGCCTAGCCCCCCCCGAGAGGTACACCTTC
D gene: -; V gene: TRBV11-3; J gene: TRBJ2-7; clone size: once; CDR3 protein: CASSLAEPYEQYF; CDR3 DNA: TGTGCCAGCAGCTTAGCGGAGCCCTACGAGCAGTACTTC
D gene: -; V gene: TRBV18; J gene: TRBJ1-1; clone size: -; CDR3 protein: CASSPGGRQGKEAFF; CDR3 DNA: TGTGCCAGCTCACCTGGAGGGCGTCAGGGGAAAGAAGCTTTCTTT
D gene: -; V gene: TRBV5-1; J gene: TRBJ2-2; clone size: -; CDR3 protein: CASSEGLTGGELFF; CDR3 DNA: TGCGCCAGCAGCGAAGGGCTTACCGGGGGGGAGCTGTTTTTT
D gene: TRBD1; V gene: TRBV10-3; J gene: TRBJ2-7; clone size: once; CDR3 protein: CAISRTGKEYEQYF; CDR3 DNA: TGTGCCATCAGCCGGACAGGGAAGGAGTACGAGCAGTACTTC
D gene: -; V gene: TRBV6-5; J gene: TRBJ1-6; clone size: -; CDR3 protein: CASSPNGMALHF; CDR3 DNA: TGTGCCAGCAGCCCGAACGGGATGGCCCTCCACTTT
D gene: -; V gene: TRBV5-6; J gene: TRBJ2-6; clone size: -; CDR3 protein: CASSLLASGANVLTF; CDR3 DNA: TGTGCCAGCAGCTTGTTGGCCTCTGGGGCCAACGTCCTGACTTTC
D gene: TRBD1; V gene: TRBV27; J gene: TRBJ2-7; clone size: -; CDR3 protein: CASSLIPDRGLHEQYF; CDR3 DNA: TGTGCCAGCAGCCTTATACCCGACAGGGGGCTACACGAGCAGTACTTC
D gene: -; V gene: TRBV30; J gene: TRBJ1-4; clone size: -; CDR3 protein: CAWSRDFNEKLFF; CDR3 DNA: TGTGCCTGGAGTAGGGACTTTAATGAAAAACTGTTTTTT
D gene: -; V gene: TRBV30; J gene: TRBJ1-1; clone size: -; CDR3 protein: CAWTRRRDTEAFF; CDR3 DNA: TGTGCCTGGACCCGGCGGAGGGACACTGAAGCTTTCTTT
D gene: TRBD1; V gene: TRBV7-9; J gene: TRBJ2-2; clone size: few; CDR3 protein: CASSLSGTVGELFF; CDR3 DNA: TGTGCCAGCAGCTTGTCCGGGACAGTCGGGGAGCTGTTTTTT
D gene: -; V gene: TRBV7-2; J gene: TRBJ1-1; clone size: -; CDR3 protein: CASSLALITEAFF; CDR3 DNA: TGTGCCAGCAGCTTAGCGCTGATCACTGAAGCTTTCTTT
D gene: TRBD1; V gene: TRBV19; J gene: TRBJ1-2; clone size: -; CDR3 protein: CASSSDRGGGYTF; CDR3 DNA: TGTGCCAGTAGTAGCGACAGGGGAGGTGGCTACACCTTC
D gene: -; V gene: TRBV5-1; J gene: TRBJ1-3; clone size: -; CDR3 protein: CASRREASSGNTIYF; CDR3 DNA: TGCGCCAGCAGGAGAGAGGCCAGCTCTGGAAACACCATATATTTT
D gene: -; V gene: TRBV9; J gene: TRBJ1-1; clone size: -; CDR3 protein: CASSVATRGTEAFF; CDR3 DNA: TGTGCCAGCAGCGTAGCTACCAGAGGGACTGAAGCTTTCTTT
D gene: TRBD1; V gene: TRBV5-6; J gene: TRBJ1-2; clone size: -; CDR3 protein: CASSFLGTGGPYGYTF; CDR3 DNA: TGTGCCAGCAGCTTCCTCGGGACAGGGGGCCCTTATGGCTACACCTTC
D gene: TRBD1; V gene: TRBV2; J gene: TRBJ1-6; clone size: -; CDR3 protein: CASSVIQGTSPLHF; CDR3 DNA: TGTGCCAGCAGCGTAATACAGGGGACTTCACCCCTCCACTTT
D gene: -; V gene: TRBV30; J gene: TRBJ2-7; clone size: -; CDR3 protein: CAWSASYEQYF; CDR3 DNA: TGTGCCTGGAGTGCAAGCTACGAGCAGTACTTC
D gene: -; V gene: TRBV7-8; J gene: TRBJ1-1; clone size: -; CDR3 protein: CASSLGWGYTEAFF; CDR3 DNA: TGTGCCAGCAGCTTAGGATGGGGGTACACTGAAGCTTTCTTT
D gene: TRBD1; V gene: TRBV19; J gene: TRBJ2-7; clone size: -; CDR3 protein: CASSRPTGAAYEQYF; CDR3 DNA: TGTGCCAGTAGTAGACCAACAGGGGCCGCCTACGAGCAGTACTTC
D gene: TRBD1; V gene: TRBV4-1; J gene: TRBJ2-7; clone size: -; CDR3 protein: CASSQFRTGDPYEQYF; CDR3 DNA: TGCGCCAGCAGCCAATTTCGGACAGGGGACCCCTACGAGCAGTACTTC
D gene: TRBD1; V gene: TRBV6-1; J gene: TRBJ1-5; clone size: -; CDR3 protein: CASSEGTGGYGNQPQHF; CDR3 DNA: TGTGCCAGCAGTGAAGGGACAGGGGGTTATGGCAATCAGCCCCAGCATTTT
D gene: -; V gene: TRBV15; J gene: TRBJ1-2; clone size: -; CDR3 protein: CATSRDGRTIYGYTF; CDR3 DNA: TGTGCCACCAGCAGAGATGGTAGGACAATATATGGCTACACCTTC
D gene: TRBD1; V gene: TRBV6-5; J gene: TRBJ2-1; clone size: -; CDR3 protein: CVVARGSAYNEQFF; CDR3 DNA: TGTGTCGTGGCCAGGGGGTCGGCCTACAATGAGCAGTTCTTC
D gene: TRBD1; V gene: TRBV6-6; J gene: TRBJ2-7; clone size: -; CDR3 protein: CASRQDRVEQYF; CDR3 DNA: TGTGCCAGCAGACAGGACAGGGTCGAGCAGTACTTC
D gene: TRBD2; V gene: TRBV5-1; J gene: TRBJ2-1; clone size: -; CDR3 protein: CASSWGGLASNEQFF; CDR3 DNA: TGCGCCAGCAGCTGGGGAGGACTAGCAAGCAATGAGCAGTTCTTC